This T cell receptor (beta chain) is from a study of immune cell composition in non-small cell lung cancer. This clone was recorded only once. The method was immunoSEQ multiplex PCR; TCRdb's version includes in-frame clones alone and lacks a portion of them. The table includes roughly 3,000 clones, over 70% detected once. The CDR3 loop spans 16 amino acids. The V gene end was trimmed by 4 bases and the J gene end by 7 bases; junction bases not matched to a gene: 9. CDR1 and CDR2 (germline): SGDLS, YYNGEE. This clonotype was sampled from a human donor with non-small cell lung cancer. J is TRBJ2-2 and V is TRBV9, with 11 nucleotides matching TRBD1. The sequenced sample consisted of lung tumor tissue. CDR3 loop: CASSPWTGGKVGELFF. The CDR3 DNA is TGTGCCAGCAGCCCCTGGACAGGGGGCAAGGTCGGGGAGCTGTTTTTT.